This T cell receptor (beta chain) was found in a study of T cell responses to AZD1222 COVID-19 vaccine. Study conclusions and caveats: Elevations in Spike-specific TCR breadth and depth followed administration of two AZD1222 doses.

The assay was immunoSEQ multiplex PCR, and TCRdb's table has in-frame clones only and misses some. The repertoire holds about 200,000 clones, with approximately 93% as singletons. A note on this clone: No antigen is known for it.

V was pared by 1 base and J by 5 bases, with 14 bases between. The CDR3 length is 15 residues. Germline CDR1 reads LNHNV; CDR2 reads YYDKDF (reference sequence). The chain links TRBV15 to TRBJ1-1; D possibly corresponds to TRBD1 (6 bases). Here the sequenced sample was peripheral blood, taken 28 days after the second AZD1222 dose. The receptor's source is an adult who received the AZD1222 COVID-19 vaccine. CDR3 DNA sequence: TGTGCCACCAGCAGAGGGGCCCCGGGACAAACTGAAGCTTTCTTT. Its translation: CATSRGAPGQTEAFF.